This T cell receptor (beta chain) was sequenced during a study of blood T cell repertoires in COVID-19. TCRdb's table, derived via immunoSEQ multiplex PCR, lists solely in-frame clones and lacks some. The data contain about 87,000 clones, about 88% of them seen just once; the ten biggest clones take up around 5%. CDR1 and CDR2 from the germline V gene are SQVTM and ANQGSEA. CDR3 length: 14 amino acids. Trimming removed 4 bases at V and 7 bases at J, with 16 bases between. Specimen: peripheral blood. The V call is TRBV29-1, the J call TRBJ2-2, with unresolved D. This clonotype originated in a man aged 35-49 years with acute or convalescent COVID-19. CDR3 sequence reads: CSVAITQSGGELFF. CDR3 bases: TGCAGCGTTGCCATCACGCAGTCAGGCGGGGAGCTGTTTTTT.